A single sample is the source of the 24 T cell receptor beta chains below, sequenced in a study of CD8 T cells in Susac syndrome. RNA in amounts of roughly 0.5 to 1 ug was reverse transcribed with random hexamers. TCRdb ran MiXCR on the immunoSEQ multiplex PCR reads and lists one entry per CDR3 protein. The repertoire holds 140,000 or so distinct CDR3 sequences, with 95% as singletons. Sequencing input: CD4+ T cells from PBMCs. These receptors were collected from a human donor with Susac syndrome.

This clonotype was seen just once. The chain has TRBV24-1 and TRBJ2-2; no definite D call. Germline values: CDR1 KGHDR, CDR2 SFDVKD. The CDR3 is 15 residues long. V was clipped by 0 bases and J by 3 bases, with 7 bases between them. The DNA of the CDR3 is TGTGCCACCAGTGATTTGATGTTGGACACCGGGGAGCTGTTTTTT. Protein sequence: CATSDLMLDTGELFF.

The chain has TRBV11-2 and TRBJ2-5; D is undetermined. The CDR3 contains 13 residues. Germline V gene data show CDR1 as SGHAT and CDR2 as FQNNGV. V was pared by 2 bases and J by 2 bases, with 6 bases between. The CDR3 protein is CASSLNQQETQYF. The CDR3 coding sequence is TGTGCCAGCAGCTTAAATCAGCAAGAGACCCAGTACTTC.

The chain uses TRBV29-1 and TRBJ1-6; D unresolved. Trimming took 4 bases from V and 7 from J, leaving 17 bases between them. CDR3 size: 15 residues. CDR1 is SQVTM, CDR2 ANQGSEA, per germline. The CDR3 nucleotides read TGCAGCGTTGTCACTGAAGGCAGCCCCAATTCACCCCTCCACTTT. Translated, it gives CSVVTEGSPNSPLHF.

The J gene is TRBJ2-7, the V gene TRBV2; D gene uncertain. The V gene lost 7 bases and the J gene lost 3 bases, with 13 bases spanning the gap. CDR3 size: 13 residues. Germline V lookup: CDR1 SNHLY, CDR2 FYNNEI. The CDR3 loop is CASISGRNYEQYF. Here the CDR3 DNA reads TGTGCCAGCATTTCGGGTCGAAACTACGAGCAGTACTTC.

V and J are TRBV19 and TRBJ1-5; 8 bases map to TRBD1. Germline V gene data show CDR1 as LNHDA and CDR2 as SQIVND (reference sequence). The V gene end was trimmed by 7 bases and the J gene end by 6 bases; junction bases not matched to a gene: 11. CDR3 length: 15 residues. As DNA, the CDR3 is TGTGCCAGTACCACCGGACAGGGACGGGTTCAGCCCCAGCATTTT. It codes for CASTTGQGRVQPQHF.

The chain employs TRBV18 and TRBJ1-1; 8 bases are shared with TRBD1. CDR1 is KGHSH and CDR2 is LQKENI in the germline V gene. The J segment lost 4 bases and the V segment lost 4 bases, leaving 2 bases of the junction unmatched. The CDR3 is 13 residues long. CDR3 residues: CASSRQGATEAFF. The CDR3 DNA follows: TGTGCCAGCTCACGTCAGGGGGCCACTGAAGCTTTCTTT.

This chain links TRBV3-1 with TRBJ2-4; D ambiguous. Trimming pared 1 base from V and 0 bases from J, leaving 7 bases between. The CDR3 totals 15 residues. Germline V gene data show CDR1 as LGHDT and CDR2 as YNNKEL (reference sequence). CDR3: CASSQVGTAKNIQYF. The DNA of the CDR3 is TGTGCCAGCAGCCAAGTCGGAACAGCCAAAAACATTCAGTACTTC. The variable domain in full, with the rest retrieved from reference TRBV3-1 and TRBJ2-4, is DTAVSQTPKYLVTQMGNDKSIKCEQNLGHDTMYWYKQDSKKFLKIMFSYNNKELIINETVPNRFSPKSPDKAHLNLHINSLELGDSAVYFCASSQVGTAKNIQYFGAGTRLSVL.

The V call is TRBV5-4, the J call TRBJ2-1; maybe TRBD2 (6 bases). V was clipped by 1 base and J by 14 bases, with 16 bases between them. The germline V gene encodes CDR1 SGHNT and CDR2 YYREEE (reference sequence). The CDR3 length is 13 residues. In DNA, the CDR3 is TGTGCCAGCAGCTTGTACGCGGGGAGAAAAGAGTTCTTC. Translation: CASSLYAGRKEFF.

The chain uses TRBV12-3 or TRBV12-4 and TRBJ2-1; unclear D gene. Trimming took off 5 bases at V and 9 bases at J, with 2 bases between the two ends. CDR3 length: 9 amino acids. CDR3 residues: CASSLEQFF. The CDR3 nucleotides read TGTGCCAGCAGTCTTGAGCAGTTCTTC.

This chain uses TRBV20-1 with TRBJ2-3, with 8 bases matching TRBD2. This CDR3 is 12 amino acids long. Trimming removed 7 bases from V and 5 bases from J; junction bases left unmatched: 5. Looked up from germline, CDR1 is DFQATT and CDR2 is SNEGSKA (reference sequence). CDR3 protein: CSVLAAQDTQYF. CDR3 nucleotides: TGCAGTGTACTAGCGGCGCAAGATACGCAGTATTTT.

CDR3 loop: CASTQRRSGARAGELFF. The CDR3 nucleotides read TGTGCCAGCACCCAACGCCGATCAGGGGCTAGGGCCGGGGAGCTGTTTTTT. This sequence joins TRBV12-3 or TRBV12-4 and TRBJ2-2; a weak D match, TRBD1 (6 bases). Trimming removed 7 bases at V and 6 bases at J, with 24 bases between. This CDR3 has 17 residues.

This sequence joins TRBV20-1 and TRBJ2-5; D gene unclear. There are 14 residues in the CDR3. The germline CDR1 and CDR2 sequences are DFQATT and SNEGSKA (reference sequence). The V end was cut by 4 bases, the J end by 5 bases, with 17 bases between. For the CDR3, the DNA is TGCAGTGCTAATCGAATAGCTTTGGGGGAGACCCAGTACTTC. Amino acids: CSANRIALGETQYF.

CDR3 loop: CASSLERVGETQYF. As DNA, the CDR3 is TGTGCCAGCAGCTTAGAGCGGGTGGGAGAGACCCAGTACTTC. The J gene is TRBJ2-5, the V gene TRBV7-8; the D gene is possibly TRBD2 (6 bases). Trimming left V 1 base short and J 4 bases short, with 10 bases between. Germline loops: CDR1 SGHVS, CDR2 FQNEAQ. This CDR3 has 14 amino acids.

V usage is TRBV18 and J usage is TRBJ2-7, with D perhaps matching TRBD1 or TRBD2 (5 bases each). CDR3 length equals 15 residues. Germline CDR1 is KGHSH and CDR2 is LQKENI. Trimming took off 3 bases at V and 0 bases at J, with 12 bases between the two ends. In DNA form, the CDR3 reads TGTGCCAGCTCACCTAGGGACGGTAGCTCCTACGAGCAGTACTTC. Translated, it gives CASSPRDGSSYEQYF.

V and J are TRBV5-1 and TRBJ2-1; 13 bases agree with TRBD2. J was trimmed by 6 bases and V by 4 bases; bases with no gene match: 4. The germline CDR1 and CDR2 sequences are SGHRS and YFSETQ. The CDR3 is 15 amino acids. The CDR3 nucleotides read TGCGCCAGCAGCACAACTAGCGGGGGGGCCAATGAGCAGTTCTTC. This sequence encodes CASSTTSGGANEQFF.

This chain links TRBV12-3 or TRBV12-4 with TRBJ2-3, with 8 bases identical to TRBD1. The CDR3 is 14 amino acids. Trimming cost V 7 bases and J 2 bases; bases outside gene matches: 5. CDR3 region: CASMKGQATDTQYF. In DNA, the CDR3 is TGTGCCAGCATGAAGGGACAGGCCACAGATACGCAGTATTTT.

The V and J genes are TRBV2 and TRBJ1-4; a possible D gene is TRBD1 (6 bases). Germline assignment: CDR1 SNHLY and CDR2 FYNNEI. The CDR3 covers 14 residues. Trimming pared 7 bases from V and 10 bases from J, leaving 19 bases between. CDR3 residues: CASTPTGQSVKLFF. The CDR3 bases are TGTGCCAGCACCCCGACAGGACAGTCCGTAAAACTGTTTTTT.

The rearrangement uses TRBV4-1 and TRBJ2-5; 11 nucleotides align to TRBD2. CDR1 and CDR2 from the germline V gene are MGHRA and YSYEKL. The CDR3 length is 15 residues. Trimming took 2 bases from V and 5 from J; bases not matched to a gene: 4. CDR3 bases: TGCGCCAGCAGCCAACTAGGACTAGCGGGCGAGACCCAGTACTTC. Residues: CASSQLGLAGETQYF.

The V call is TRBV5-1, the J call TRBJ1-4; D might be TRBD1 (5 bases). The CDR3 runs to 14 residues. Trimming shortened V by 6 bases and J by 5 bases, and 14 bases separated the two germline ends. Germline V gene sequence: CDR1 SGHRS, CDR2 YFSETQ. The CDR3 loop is CASTSGMANEKLFF. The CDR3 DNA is TGCGCCAGCACCTCAGGGATGGCAAATGAAAAACTGTTTTTT.

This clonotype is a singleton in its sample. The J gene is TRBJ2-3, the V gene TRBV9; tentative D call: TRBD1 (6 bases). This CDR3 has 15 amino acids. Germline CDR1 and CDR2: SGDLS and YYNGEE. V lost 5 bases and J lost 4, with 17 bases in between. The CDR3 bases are TGTGCCAGCAGTCCTACAGGGAGCGCGTCAGATACGCAGTATTTT. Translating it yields CASSPTGSASDTQYF.

This CDR3 reads CASSYSLSGPYEQYF. CDR3 DNA: TGTGCCAGCAGTTACTCGCTATCGGGGCCCTACGAGCAGTACTTC. The V call is TRBV6-5, the J call TRBJ2-7; D may correspond to TRBD1 or TRBD2 (5 bases each). CDR3 length: 15 residues. Germline lookup yields CDR1 MNHEY and CDR2 SVGAGI. V lost 0 bases and J 2 bases, leaving 11 bases between the germline ends.

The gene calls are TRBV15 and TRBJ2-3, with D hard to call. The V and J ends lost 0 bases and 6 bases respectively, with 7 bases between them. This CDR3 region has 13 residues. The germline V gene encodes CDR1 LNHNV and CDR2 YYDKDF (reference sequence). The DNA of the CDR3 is TGTGCCACCAGCAGAGATCAGAGGGATACGCAGTATTTT. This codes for CATSRDQRDTQYF. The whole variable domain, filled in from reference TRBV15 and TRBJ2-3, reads DAMVIQNPRYQVTQFGKPVTLSCSQTLNHNVMYWYQQKSSQAPKLLFHYYDKDFNNEADTPDNFQSRRPNTSFCFLDIRSPGLGDTAMYLCATSRDQRDTQYFGPGTRLTVL.

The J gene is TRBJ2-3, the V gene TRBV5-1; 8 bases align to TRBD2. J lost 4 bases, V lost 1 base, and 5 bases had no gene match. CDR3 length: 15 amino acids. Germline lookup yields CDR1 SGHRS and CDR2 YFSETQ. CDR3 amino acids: CASSLSGRGPDTQYF. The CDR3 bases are TGCGCCAGCAGCTTGTCCGGGAGGGGTCCAGATACGCAGTATTTT.

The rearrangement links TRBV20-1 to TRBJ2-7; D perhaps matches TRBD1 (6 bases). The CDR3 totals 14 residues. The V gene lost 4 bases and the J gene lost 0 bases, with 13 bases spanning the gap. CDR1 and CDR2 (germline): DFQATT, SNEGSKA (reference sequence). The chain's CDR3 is CSAKHRVFSYEQYF. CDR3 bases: TGCAGTGCTAAACACAGGGTGTTCTCCTACGAGCAGTACTTC.